This TCR beta chain stems from a study of T cell responses to AZD1222 COVID-19 vaccine. The CDR3 consists of 16 residues. Germline V gives CDR1 SGHDT, CDR2 YYEEEE. The ends were cut back, 4 bases at V and 0 bases at J, with 16 bases in the middle. Measured with immunoSEQ multiplex PCR; TCRdb has only the in-frame clones, and not every one. This sample carries approximately 89,000 clones, 85% to 90% of them seen once, and the ten largest clones take 5.6%. Notes on this clone: Its target is not known.

Whole-study findings and limits: Females outnumbered males among donors, who were mostly white British; clonal diversity was possibly underestimated.

The chain links TRBV5-6 to TRBJ1-1, with D maybe TRBD1 (5 bases). Source: peripheral blood, taken 28 days after the second AZD1222 dose. The sequence came from an adult who received the AZD1222 COVID-19 vaccine. CDR3 sequence: CASSLPFDRLNTEAFF. CDR3 DNA sequence: TGTGCCAGCAGCCTTCCGTTTGACAGACTGAACACTGAAGCTTTCTTT.